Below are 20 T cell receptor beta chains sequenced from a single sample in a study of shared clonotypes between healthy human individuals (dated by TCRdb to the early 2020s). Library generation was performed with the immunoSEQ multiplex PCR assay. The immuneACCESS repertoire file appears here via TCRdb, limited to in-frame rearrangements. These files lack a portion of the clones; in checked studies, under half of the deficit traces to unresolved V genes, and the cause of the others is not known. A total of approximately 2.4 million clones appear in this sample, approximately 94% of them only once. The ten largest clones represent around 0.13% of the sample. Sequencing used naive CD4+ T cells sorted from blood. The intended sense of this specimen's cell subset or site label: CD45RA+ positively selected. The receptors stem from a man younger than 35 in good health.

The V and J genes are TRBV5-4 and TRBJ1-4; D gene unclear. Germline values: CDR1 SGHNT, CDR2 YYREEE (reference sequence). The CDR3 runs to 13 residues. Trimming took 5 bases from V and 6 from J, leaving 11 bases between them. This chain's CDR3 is CASSRTPDEKLFF. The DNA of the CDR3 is TGTGCCAGCAGTAGGACGCCCGATGAAAAACTGTTTTTT.

The chain's CDR3 is CASRADANEKLFF. CDR3 bases: TGTGCCAGCAGAGCCGATGCTAATGAAAAACTGTTTTTT. The J gene is TRBJ1-4, the V gene TRBV6-6, with D hard to call. Germline V gene lookup returns CDR1 MNHNY and CDR2 SVGAGI (reference sequence). This CDR3 region has 13 residues. Trimming shortened V by 6 bases and J by 3 bases, and 8 bases separated the two germline ends.

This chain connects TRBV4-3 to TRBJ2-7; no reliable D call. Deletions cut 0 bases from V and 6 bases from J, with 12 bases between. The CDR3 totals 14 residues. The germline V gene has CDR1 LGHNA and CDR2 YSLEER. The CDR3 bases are TGCGCCAGCAGCCAAGATCTAGGGTATGGCGAGCAGTACTTC. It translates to CASSQDLGYGEQYF.

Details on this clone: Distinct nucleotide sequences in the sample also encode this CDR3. This CDR3 is CASSWGQGITYEQYF. Written as DNA, the CDR3 is TGCGCCAGCAGCTGGGGACAGGGGATAACCTACGAGCAGTACTTC. The genes are TRBV5-1 and TRBJ2-7; the match to TRBD1 covers 10 bases. V was clipped by 3 bases and J by 2 bases; unmatched bases: 5. CDR3 length: 15 amino acids. CDR1 is SGHRS and CDR2 is YFSETQ in the germline V gene. Full variable domain (rest looked up from reference TRBV5-1 and TRBJ2-7): KAGVTQTPRYLIKTRGQQVTLSCSPISGHRSVSWYQQTPGQGLQFLFEYFSETQRNKGNFPGRFSGRQFSNSRSEMNVSTLELGDSALYLCASSWGQGITYEQYFGPGTRLTVT.

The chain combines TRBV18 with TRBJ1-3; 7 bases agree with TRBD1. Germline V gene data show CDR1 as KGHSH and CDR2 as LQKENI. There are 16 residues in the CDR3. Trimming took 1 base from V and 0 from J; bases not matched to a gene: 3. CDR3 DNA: TGTGCCAGCTCACCACAGGGGGCCGGCTCTGGAAACACCATATATTTT. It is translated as CASSPQGAGSGNTIYF.

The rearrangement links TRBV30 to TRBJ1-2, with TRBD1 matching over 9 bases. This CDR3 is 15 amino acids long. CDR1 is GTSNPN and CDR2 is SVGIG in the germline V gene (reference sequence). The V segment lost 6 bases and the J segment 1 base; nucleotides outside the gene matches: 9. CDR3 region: CACATGTGINYGYTF. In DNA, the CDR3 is TGTGCCTGTGCTACCGGGACAGGGATTAACTATGGCTACACCTTC.

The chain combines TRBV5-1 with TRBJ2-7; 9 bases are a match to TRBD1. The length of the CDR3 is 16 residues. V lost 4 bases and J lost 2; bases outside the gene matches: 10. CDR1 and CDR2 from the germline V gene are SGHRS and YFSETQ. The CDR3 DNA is TGCGCCAGCAGCATTGCCGGGACAGGGTTTACCTACGAGCAGTACTTC. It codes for CASSIAGTGFTYEQYF.

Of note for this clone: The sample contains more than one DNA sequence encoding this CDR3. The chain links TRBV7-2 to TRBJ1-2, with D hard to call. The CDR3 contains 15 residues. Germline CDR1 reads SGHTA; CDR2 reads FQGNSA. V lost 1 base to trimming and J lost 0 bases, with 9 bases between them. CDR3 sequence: CASSLVGGANYGYTF. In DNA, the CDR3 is TGTGCCAGCAGCTTAGTGGGCGGCGCTAACTATGGCTACACCTTC.

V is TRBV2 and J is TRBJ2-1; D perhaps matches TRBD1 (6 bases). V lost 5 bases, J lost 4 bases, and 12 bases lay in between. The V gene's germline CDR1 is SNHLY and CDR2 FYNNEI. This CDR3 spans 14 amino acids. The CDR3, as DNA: TGTGCCAGCAGTTGGGACAACTTTTACAATGAGCAGTTCTTC. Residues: CASSWDNFYNEQFF. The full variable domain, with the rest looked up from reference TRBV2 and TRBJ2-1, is EPEVTQTPSHQVTQMGQEVILRCVPISNHLYFYWYRQILGQKVEFLVSFYNNEISEKSEIFDDQFSVERPDGSNFTLKIRSTKLEDSAMYFCASSWDNFYNEQFFGPGTRLTVL.

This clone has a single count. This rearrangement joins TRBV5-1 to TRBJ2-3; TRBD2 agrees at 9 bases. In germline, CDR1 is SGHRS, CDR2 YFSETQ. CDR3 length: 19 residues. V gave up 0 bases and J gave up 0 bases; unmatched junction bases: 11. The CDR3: CASSLAPSGGTSSTDTQYF. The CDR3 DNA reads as TGCGCCAGCAGCTTGGCCCCAAGCGGGGGGACATCTAGCACAGATACGCAGTATTTT.

The CDR3 is CAWISGTSGYTF. DNA of the CDR3: TGTGCCTGGATTTCCGGGACGAGTGGCTACACCTTC. This chain links TRBV30 with TRBJ1-2; tentative D call: TRBD1 (5 bases). The CDR3 spans 12 residues. V gave up 4 bases and J gave up 7 bases, with 13 bases separating them. From germline, CDR1 is GTSNPN and CDR2 SVGIG (reference sequence). Full variable domain (outside the CDR3, taken from reference TRBV30 and TRBJ1-2): SQTIHQWPATLVQPVGSPLSLECTVEGTSNPNLYWYRQAAGRGLQLLFYSVGIGQISSEVPQNLSASRPQDRQFILSSKKLLLSDSGFYLCAWISGTSGYTFGSGTRLTVV.

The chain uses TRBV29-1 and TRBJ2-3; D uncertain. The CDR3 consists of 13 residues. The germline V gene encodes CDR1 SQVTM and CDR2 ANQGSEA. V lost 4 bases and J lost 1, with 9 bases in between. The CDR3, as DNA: TGCAGCGTTGTAGGATTTGGCACAGATACGCAGTATTTT. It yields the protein CSVVGFGTDTQYF.

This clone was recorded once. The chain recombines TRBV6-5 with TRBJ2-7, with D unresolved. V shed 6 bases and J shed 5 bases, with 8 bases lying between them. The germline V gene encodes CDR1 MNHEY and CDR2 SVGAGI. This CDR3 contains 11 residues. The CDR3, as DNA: TGTGCCAGCAGCCAAGTCAACGAGCAGTACTTC. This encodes CASSQVNEQYF.

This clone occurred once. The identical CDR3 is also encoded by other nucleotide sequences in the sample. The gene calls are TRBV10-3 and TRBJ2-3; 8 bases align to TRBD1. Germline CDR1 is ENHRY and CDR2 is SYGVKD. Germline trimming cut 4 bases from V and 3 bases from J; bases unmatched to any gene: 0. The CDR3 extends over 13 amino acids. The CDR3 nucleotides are TGTGCCATCAGTGGGGACAGGACAGATACGCAGTATTTT. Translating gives CAISGDRTDTQYF.

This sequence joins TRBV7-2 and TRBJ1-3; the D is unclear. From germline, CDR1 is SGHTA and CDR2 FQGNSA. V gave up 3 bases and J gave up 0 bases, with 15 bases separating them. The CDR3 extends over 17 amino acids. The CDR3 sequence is CASSLYPEGSSGNTIYF. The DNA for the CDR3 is TGTGCCAGCAGCTTGTACCCGGAGGGATCCTCTGGAAACACCATATATTTT.

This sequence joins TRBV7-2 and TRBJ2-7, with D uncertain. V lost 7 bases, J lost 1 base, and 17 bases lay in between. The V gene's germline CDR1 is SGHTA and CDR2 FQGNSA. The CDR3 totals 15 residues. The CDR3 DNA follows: TGTGCCAGCACCAGAGGCTGGACCCCATCCTACGAGCAGTACTTC. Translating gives CASTRGWTPSYEQYF.

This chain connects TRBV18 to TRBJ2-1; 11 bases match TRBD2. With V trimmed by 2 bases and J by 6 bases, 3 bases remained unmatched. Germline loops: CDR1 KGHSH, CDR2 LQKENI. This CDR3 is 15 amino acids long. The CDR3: CASSPNSGGANEQFF. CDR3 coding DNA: TGTGCCAGCTCACCAAATAGCGGGGGGGCCAATGAGCAGTTCTTC.

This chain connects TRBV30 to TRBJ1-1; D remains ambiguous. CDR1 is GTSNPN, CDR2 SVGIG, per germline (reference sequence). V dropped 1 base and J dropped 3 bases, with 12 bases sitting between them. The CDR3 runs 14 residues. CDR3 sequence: CAWSGFRRDTEAFF. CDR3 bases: TGTGCCTGGAGTGGATTTAGGAGGGACACTGAAGCTTTCTTT.

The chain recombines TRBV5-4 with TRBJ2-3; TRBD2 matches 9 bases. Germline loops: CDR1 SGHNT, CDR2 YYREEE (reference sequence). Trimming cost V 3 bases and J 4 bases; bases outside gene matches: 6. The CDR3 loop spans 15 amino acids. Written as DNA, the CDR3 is TGTGCCAGCAGCTACGGACCTAGCGGGGCAGATACGCAGTATTTT. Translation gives CASSYGPSGADTQYF. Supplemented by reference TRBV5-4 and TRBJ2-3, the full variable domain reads ETGVTQSPTHLIKTRGQQVTLRCSSQSGHNTVSWYQQALGQGPQFIFQYYREEENGRGNFPPRFSGLQFPNYSSELNVNALELDDSALYLCASSYGPSGADTQYFGPGTRLTVL.

CDR3 region: CASQDGSISGNTIYF. The CDR3 coding sequence is TGTGCCAGTCAGGACGGTTCGATCTCTGGAAACACCATATATTTT. The chain carries TRBV6-1 and TRBJ1-3, with no clear D. With 9 bases removed from V and 0 bases from J, the gap between germline ends came to 15 bases. Germline CDR1 and CDR2: MNHNS and SASEGT. This CDR3 has 15 amino acids.